This T cell receptor (beta chain) was sequenced during a study of blood T cell repertoires in COVID-19 (dated by TCRdb to the early 2020s). In the study overall: The collaborator samples originated in the United States, Italy and Spain and spanned the acute and convalescent phases of COVID-19. The prospective study material was composed of cDNA or gDNA derived from T cells, B-cell-depleted T cells, or PBMCs. The dataset comprised deeply sampled blood TCRbeta repertoires from subjects exposed to, actively infected with, or recovered from COVID-19. A freely available public database, intended as a resource for researchers studying the immune response to SARS-CoV-2, is where the repertoires were released. The samples were drawn from the first 160 participants of the ongoing ImmuneRACE study and from 1,200 or so subjects provided by 6 global collaborators. The sample metadata nearly always contained a de-identified subject ID, COVID-19 status, age in years and sex. Where available, HLA class I and class II types were obtained from metadata supplied by the sample provider rather than from assay-based typing. What the study reported, not specific to this receptor: How much clinical and demographic metadata was included differed by source and by participant, and the metadata was provided uncurated.

TCRbeta CDR3 regions were amplified from genomic DNA using the immunoSEQ Assay, a bias-controlled multiplex PCR. The original pipeline was this. The number of nucleated cells in each sample was estimated by amplification of reference gene primers within the assay. To quantify the absolute abundance of each unique TCRbeta CDR3 rearrangement, sequence reads were collapsed and filtered. For each sample, productive Simpson clonality was calculated as the square root of Simpson's diversity index over productive rearrangements. The clones in this table, taken by TCRdb from immuneACCESS, are in-frame only. Not every clone is retained; where verified, under half of the shortfall comes from an unresolved V gene, and the cause of the rest is unknown. That table gives V, J and clone size, and the DNA gave D and trimming. Present in this sample are some 220,000 clones, 82% of which were seen just once. The ten largest make up about 4.8% of the sample.

Notes on this clone: The antigen this receptor binds is unknown. Base qualities were left out, and no much larger clone turns up one base away.

Reading the germline V gene gives CDR1 SGHAT and CDR2 FQNNGV. The V end gives up 5 bases and the J end 7 bases, leaving 7 bases in the junction not matched to a gene. The CDR3 covers 15 residues, taking in both the cysteine and the phenylalanine. The retained sequence is limited to the CDR3, 45 bases, with the frame set at the first base. In Seattle, one collaborating source enrolled patients while the infection was active and tracked those patients longitudinally over the course of disease. The collaborating institutions used their own protocols to collect whole blood in K2EDTA tubes. For TCRbeta analysis, collaborators shipped samples in one of three forms: frozen whole blood, isolated PBMCs, or DNA extracted from either of those sample types.

This chain joins TRBV11-2 to TRBJ2-2, with 10 middle bases fitting TRBD2. The TCR was taken from an older woman with COVID-19, enrolled during active disease. The sequenced material came from peripheral blood. The CDR3 protein is CASSVLAGRGGELFF. The sequenced DNA: TGTGCCAGCAGCGTACTAGCGGGAAGGGGCGGGGAGCTGTTTTTT.